The 9 T cell receptor beta chains listed next were all sequenced from one sample in a study of blood T cells in healthy people across ages. Primed by a sample-barcoded 5' primer and a J-beta primer mix, a second PCR proceeded for roughly 7 to 12 cycles. TCRdb ran MiXCR on the 5' RACE reads and lists one entry per CDR3 protein. The top ten hold under 8.5% of the sample, which has about 1.4 million distinct CDR3 sequences, almost 60% seen once. The sample was blood. The receptor set was obtained from a man aged 18 to 30 in good health.

This rearrangement joins TRBV13 to TRBJ2-4; TRBD1 aligns across 10 bases. The DNA matches TRBJ2-7 better at its end, which makes the J call doubtful. The CDR3 covers 15 residues. CDR1 and CDR2 (germline): PRHDT, FYEKMQ (reference sequence). CDR3 DNA: TGTGCCAGCAGCCCTAGGATAGGGACAGGGGACGAGCAGTACTTC. Its translation is CASSPRIGTGDEQYF.

The V gene is TRBV20-1, the J gene TRBJ2-1, with D possibly being TRBD1 or TRBD2 (5 bases each). Trimming left V 2 bases short and J 2 bases short, with 16 bases between. Germline lookup yields CDR1 DFQATT and CDR2 SNEGSKA (reference sequence). The CDR3 contains 16 residues. For the CDR3, the DNA is TGCAGTGCTAGAAATCGGGGCCGCTCTCCCTACAATGAGCAGTTCTTC. This encodes CSARNRGRSPYNEQFF.

The chain combines TRBV15 with TRBJ2-1, with D perhaps matching TRBD2 (6 bases). Germline V gene sequence: CDR1 LNHNV, CDR2 YYDKDF (reference sequence). Trimming removed 5 bases from V and 4 bases from J, with 21 bases in between. This CDR3 region has 17 residues. The CDR3 is CATSEALLSGRYNEQFF. The CDR3 region has the DNA TGTGCCACCAGCGAAGCCCTCCTTAGCGGTCGTTACAATGAGCAGTTCTTC. Filled out from reference TRBV15 and TRBJ2-1, the complete variable domain reads DAMVIQNPRYQVTQFGKPVTLSCSQTLNHNVMYWYQQKSSQAPKLLFHYYDKDFNNEADTPDNFQSRRPNTSFCFLDIRSPGLGDTAMYLCATSEALLSGRYNEQFFGPGTRLTVL.

This clonotype was counted a few times. The chain carries TRBV7-2 and TRBJ2-7; D may be TRBD1 (5 bases). The better agreement between TRBJ2-5 and the DNA end casts doubt on the J call. The CDR3 totals 13 residues. Germline V gene data show CDR1 as SGHTA and CDR2 as FQGNSA. The CDR3 here is CASSIDRGETQYF. As DNA, the CDR3 is TGTGCCAGTAGTATAGACAGAGGCGAGACCCAGTACTTC.

A few counts support this clonotype. This chain links TRBV7-9 with TRBJ2-7; maybe TRBD2 (6 bases). The germline CDR1 and CDR2 sequences are SEHNR and FQNEAQ (reference sequence). The CDR3 consists of 14 residues. Trimming pared 5 bases from V and 1 base from J, leaving 12 bases between. The CDR3 here is CASSRGGASYEQYF. CDR3 DNA: TGTGCCAGCAGCCGAGGAGGGGCTTCCTACGAGCAGTACTTC.

The rearrangement uses TRBV5-1 and TRBJ2-7, with 10 bases identical to TRBD2. CDR3 length: 16 residues. Germline CDR1 and CDR2: SGHRS and YFSETQ. Losses at the gene ends were 4 bases for V and 0 bases for J; bases not matched to a gene: 7. DNA of the CDR3: TGCGCCAGCAGCCAGACTAGCGGGTCGAGCTCCTACGAGCAGTACTTC. Translating gives CASSQTSGSSSYEQYF.

This clonotype was recorded many times. V usage is TRBV29-1 and J usage is TRBJ2-7; 8 bases match TRBD1. Germline values: CDR1 SQVTM, CDR2 ANQGSEA. V was clipped by 3 bases and J by 2 bases; unmatched bases: 6. The CDR3 is made up of 14 amino acids. This CDR3 reads CSVDGTGGTYEQYF. The CDR3 region has the DNA TGCAGCGTTGATGGAACAGGGGGGACCTACGAGCAGTACTTC.

This chain links TRBV6-1 with TRBJ1-2; 10 bases are shared with TRBD1. Germline V lookup: CDR1 MNHNS, CDR2 SASEGT. V gave up 0 bases and J gave up 7 bases; unmatched junction bases: 11. The CDR3 loop spans 17 amino acids. CDR3 sequence reads: CASSEALATGGAFGYTF. Here the CDR3 DNA reads TGTGCCAGCAGTGAAGCGCTTGCGACAGGGGGCGCTTTTGGCTACACCTTC.

CDR3: CASSRETGTSTGELFF. The DNA for the CDR3 is TGCGCCAGCAGCCGAGAAACCGGGACTAGCACCGGGGAGCTGTTTTTT. V and J are TRBV4-1 and TRBJ2-2; 8 bases are a match to TRBD2. The CDR3 spans 16 residues. The V and J ends lost 4 bases and 4 bases, in that order; junction bases with no gene match: 8. Germline loops: CDR1 MGHRA, CDR2 YSYEKL.